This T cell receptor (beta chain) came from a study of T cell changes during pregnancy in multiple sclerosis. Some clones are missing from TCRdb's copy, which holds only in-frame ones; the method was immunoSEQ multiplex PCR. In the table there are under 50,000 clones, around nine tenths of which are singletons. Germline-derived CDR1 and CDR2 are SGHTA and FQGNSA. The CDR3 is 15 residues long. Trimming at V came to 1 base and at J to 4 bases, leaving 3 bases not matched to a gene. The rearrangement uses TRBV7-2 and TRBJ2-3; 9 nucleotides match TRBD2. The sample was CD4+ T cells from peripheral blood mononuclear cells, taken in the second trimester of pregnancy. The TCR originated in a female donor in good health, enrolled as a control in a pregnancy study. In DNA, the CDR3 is TGTGCCAGCAGCTTAGGGGCGGGGGGGTCAGATACGCAGTATTTT. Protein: CASSLGAGGSDTQYF.